This TCR beta chain was recovered during a study of early T cells in non-severe SARS-CoV-2 infection (dated by TCRdb to the early 2020s). About the investigation overall: Because TCR sequencing was done on bulk RNA from unsorted whole blood, the alpha and beta chains could not be paired.

Set within a cohort of healthcare workers in London, UK, this nested case-control study involved weekly PCR testing of nasopharyngeal swabs along with blood sampling. Healthcare workers were enrolled in the week of the UK lockdown, from 23 to 31 March 2020, and were followed every week for up to about 16 weeks. The library was prepared using 5' RACE. The run used a NextSeq 500. Unique molecular identifiers were attached to individual cDNA molecules in the TCR library protocol so that sequencing error and PCR bias could be corrected. Both TCR alpha and beta chains were sequenced, and tight co-correlation was observed between alpha and beta sequence abundances in each sample. The source study handled its data this way. Decombinator V4 was used to annotate the V gene, J gene and CDR3 of the TCR sequences. Expanded TCRs were defined as changing significantly between any two time points under a Poisson model with p below 0.0001. TCR abundances were normalised to the total number of TCRs sequenced per sample and were expressed as counts per million. TRAV1-2 paired with TRAJ12, TRAJ20 or TRAJ33 defined MAIT TCRs, while TRAV10 paired with TRAJ18 defined iNKT TCRs. VDJdb, accessed 1 November 2021, was searched for CMV, EBV and SARS-CoV-2 annotated TCRs, with TCRs annotated for multiple antigens excluded. TCRdb handled the public reads itself, with Q25 trimming in fastp and clone calling in MiXCR, and kept productive beta chains. Merged by CDR3 protein, the rows form single entries marked with the most common genes and DNA. TCRdb, rather than the study authors, made the V and J calls. The sample contains 60,000 to 70,000 distinct CDR3 sequences, 5.5% to 7% of them found a single time. The ten top clones hold around 3.5% of the sample.

With regard to this clonotype: What this receptor recognizes is not known. No base quality information exists; no much larger clone differs at one position.

CDR1 SGHVS and CDR2 FQNEAQ are derived from the germline V gene. A distance of 10 bases separates the germline ends of V and J, which lose 2 bases and 2 bases respectively. Including cysteine and phenylalanine, the CDR3 has 14 amino acids. The sequence is cut down to CDR3 DNA, 42 bases in frame from base 1. Summary of the overall study and its limitations: VDJdb matching was skewed toward anti-spike CD8 responses and likely underestimated virus-specific expansions by missing private and CD4 specificities.

This sequence was found in an adult who was a healthcare worker with PCR-confirmed SARS-CoV-2 infection or an uninfected control (not recorded which). This receptor chain uses TRBV7-8 and TRBJ2-7; confidence is insufficient to name the D gene. The sample was whole blood, taken at baseline. The nucleotides are TGTGCCAGCAGCTTAAGTAGGGTCCCCTACGAGCAGTACTTC. Translated, this gives CASSLSRVPYEQYF.